This T cell receptor beta chain was captured by sequencing in a study of T cell responses to AZD1222 COVID-19 vaccine. Whole-study results and caveats: There were mostly white British donors and more females than males, and clonal diversity was possibly underestimated. Only six AZD1222 recipients tested seropositive at baseline.

Notes on this clone: Its antigen is not known.

Trimming stripped 2 bases from V and 11 bases from J, with 9 bases between. CDR1 MNHEY and CDR2 SMNVEV come from the germline V gene (reference sequence). CDR3 size: 11 residues. Assay: immunoSEQ multiplex PCR; the TCRdb copy retains only in-frame clones and omits some. Counted here are fewer than 200,000 clones, 85% to 90% occurring once; the ten biggest clones make up 1.5% to 2%. This clonotype was obtained from an adult in good health. The chain has TRBV27 and TRBJ1-1; the D is unclear. This sample comprised peripheral blood, obtained on day 0 of AZD1222 vaccination. CDR3 sequence (DNA): TGTGCCAGCAGTTTAAGGGTGGAGGCTTTCTTT. Amino acids: CASSLRVEAFF.